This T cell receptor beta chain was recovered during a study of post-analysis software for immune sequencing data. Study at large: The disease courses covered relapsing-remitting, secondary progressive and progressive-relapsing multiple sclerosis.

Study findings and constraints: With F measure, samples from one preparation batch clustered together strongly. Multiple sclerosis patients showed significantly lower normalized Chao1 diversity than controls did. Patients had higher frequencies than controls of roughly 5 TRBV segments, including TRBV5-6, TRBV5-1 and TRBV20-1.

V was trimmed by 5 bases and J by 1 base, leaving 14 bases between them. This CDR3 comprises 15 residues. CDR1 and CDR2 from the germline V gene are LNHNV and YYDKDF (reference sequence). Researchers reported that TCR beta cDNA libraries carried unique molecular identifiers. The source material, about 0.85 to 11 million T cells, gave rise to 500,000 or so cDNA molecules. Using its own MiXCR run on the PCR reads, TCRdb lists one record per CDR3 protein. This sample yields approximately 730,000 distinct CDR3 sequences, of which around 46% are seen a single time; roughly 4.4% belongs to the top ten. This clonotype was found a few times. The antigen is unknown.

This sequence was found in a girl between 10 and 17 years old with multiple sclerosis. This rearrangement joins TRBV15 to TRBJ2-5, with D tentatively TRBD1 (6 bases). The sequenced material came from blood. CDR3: CATSAGGGSQETQYF. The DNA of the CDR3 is TGTGCCACCAGCGCGGGTGGGGGCTCCCAAGAGACCCAGTACTTC.